This T cell receptor beta chain was captured in a study of T cell changes during pregnancy in multiple sclerosis. Sequenced by immunoSEQ multiplex PCR; TCRdb stores in-frame clones only, minus some. The profile covers about 100,000 clones, with approximately 94% appearing a single time and about 0.95% taken by the ten largest. The starting material was peripheral blood, obtained after pregnancy. The clonotype comes from a female donor with multiple sclerosis, enrolled in a pregnancy study.

In DNA, the CDR3 is TGCGCCAGCAGCTCCTCCCGGGGGGGACAGGGGTCCACCGGGGAGCTGTTTTTT. Amino acids: CASSSSRGGQGSTGELFF. The chain is built from TRBV5-1 and TRBJ2-2, with TRBD1 identical over 10 bases. V lost 3 bases and J lost 4; bases outside the gene matches: 12. Germline V gene sequence: CDR1 SGHRS, CDR2 YFSETQ. The CDR3 runs to 18 residues. The full variable domain, completed using reference TRBV5-1 and TRBJ2-2, is KAGVTQTPRYLIKTRGQQVTLSCSPISGHRSVSWYQQTPGQGLQFLFEYFSETQRNKGNFPGRFSGRQFSNSRSEMNVSTLELGDSALYLCASSSSRGGQGSTGELFFGEGSRLTVL.